The TCR beta chain under discussion was sequenced for a study of T cell changes during pregnancy in multiple sclerosis. Only in-frame clones appear in the TCRdb table, and some are missing; sequencing was by immunoSEQ multiplex PCR. The table has 120,000 or so clones, about 93% seen once. Per germline, CDR1 MNHEY and CDR2 SMNVEV (reference sequence). The CDR3 sequence is 17 residues long. Trimming shortened V by 4 bases and J by 0 bases, and 15 bases separated the two germline ends. V is TRBV27 and J is TRBJ1-4, with no clear D. This sequence was found in a female donor with multiple sclerosis, enrolled in a pregnancy study. The sequences come from peripheral blood, collected before pregnancy. CDR3 amino acids: CASSSAHDSATNEKLFF. For the CDR3, the DNA is TGTGCCAGCAGTTCAGCCCACGACTCTGCAACTAATGAAAAACTGTTTTTT.